This T cell receptor (beta chain) was captured by sequencing in a study of spatial heterogeneity in lung cancer. Study-wide findings and caveats: Of the expanded TCRs, ubiquitous and regional counts tracked the counts of ubiquitous and regional nonsynonymous mutations, respectively. Coverage was estimated at roughly 7% of tumor T cells for alpha chains and about 13% for beta chains. Within tumors, counts of expanded alpha and beta TCRs tracked tumor mutation counts.

This clonotype showed up many times. Its antigen is still unknown. In TCRdb, the 5' RACE reads were re-called with MiXCR into one record per CDR3 protein. The table has tens of thousands of distinct CDR3 sequences, 4.5% to 5% seen once. Regarding time point: sample taken at primary tumor resection. Without sorting, whole RNA was sequenced from tumor, nontumor lung or frozen PBMC. Trimming removed 4 bases from V and 2 bases from J, with 11 bases in between. The length of the CDR3 is 14 residues. Germline V CDR1 and CDR2: KGHDR, SFDVKD. This receptor was obtained from a male donor with early-stage non-small cell lung cancer. This chain connects TRBV24-1 to TRBJ2-7; TRBD2 might be the D (6 bases). Source: lung tumor tissue, taken at surgery. CDR3 amino acids: CATSEPGLPYEQYF. The CDR3 DNA follows: TGTGCCACCAGTGAACCGGGACTGCCCTACGAGCAGTACTTC.